This TCR beta chain emerged from a study of blood T cell repertoires in COVID-19. Study as a whole: PBMCs, B-cell-depleted T cells, or T cells provided the cDNA or gDNA that made up the material.

Enrolled through a virtual design, the participants were between 18 and 89 years of age and came from about two dozen US areas. Cohorts were determined from participant-reported clinical history. During the 2 weeks before they entered the study, exposed participants had met someone with a PCR-confirmed or clinician-diagnosed COVID-19 case. Germline CDR1 is SNHLY and CDR2 is FYNNEI. This CDR3 is 12 amino acids long. V lost 6 bases and J lost 8; bases outside the gene matches: 5. Sequencing was performed with immunoSEQ multiplex PCR; in TCRdb, only in-frame clones are kept and a portion is missing. This sample has about 210,000 clones, with 70% to 90% found just once.

The chain carries TRBV2 and TRBJ1-1; TRBD1 agrees at 8 bases. The material sequenced was PBMCs or T cells enriched from blood (not recorded which). The TCR sequence derives from a woman aged 25 to 39 who had been exposed to COVID-19. The CDR3 region is CASRRTGTEAFF. DNA for the CDR3: TGTGCCAGCAGGCGGACAGGGACCGAAGCTTTCTTT.